Listed below are T cell receptor beta chains from one sample, sequenced in a study of shared clonotypes between healthy human individuals. Clones were sequenced by immunoSEQ multiplex PCR, and TCRdb holds only the in-frame ones, with some missing. The table lists roughly 410,000 clones, about 96% of them singletons, with 0.32% in the top ten. The source material was memory CD8+ T cells sorted from blood. Receptor source: a man under 40 in good health. Each CDR3 is given with its conserved first and last residue. Fields, in order: V gene, J gene, D gene, clone size, CDR3 DNA, CDR3 protein. A D gene is named only where the DNA matches it firmly. Clone size is given for some rows only: seen once, a few or many times, or a class if the clone is expanded.

v_gene: TRBV19
j_gene: TRBJ2-1
d_gene: TRBD2
abundance: once
CDR3nt: TGTGCCAGTAGTTTAGCGGGGAGCTCCTACAATGAGCAGTTCTTC
CDR3aa: CASSLAGSSYNEQFF

v_gene: TRBV5-5
j_gene: TRBJ1-5
d_gene: .
abundance: .
CDR3nt: TGTGCCAGCAACCCGGGACTGTTGAGCAATCAGCCCCAGCATTTT
CDR3aa: CASNPGLLSNQPQHF

v_gene: TRBV21-1
j_gene: TRBJ2-3
d_gene: .
abundance: .
CDR3nt: TGTGCCAGCAGCAAAGGAGTAGCGGAGAGCACAGATACGCAGTATTTT
CDR3aa: CASSKGVAESTDTQYF

v_gene: TRBV5-4
j_gene: TRBJ2-1
d_gene: TRBD2
abundance: once
CDR3nt: TGTGCCAGCAGCTTGACTAGCGGCTCCTACAATGAGCAGTTCTTC
CDR3aa: CASSLTSGSYNEQFF

v_gene: TRBV11-1
j_gene: TRBJ1-1
d_gene: TRBD1
abundance: .
CDR3nt: TGTGCCAGCAGAATCCGACAGGGAAACACTGAAGCTTTCTTT
CDR3aa: CASRIRQGNTEAFF

v_gene: TRBV5-8
j_gene: TRBJ2-3
d_gene: TRBD1
abundance: .
CDR3nt: TGTGCCAGCAGCCAGGGACAGGGATGGACAGATACGCAGTATTTT
CDR3aa: CASSQGQGWTDTQYF

v_gene: TRBV7-2
j_gene: TRBJ2-2
d_gene: .
abundance: .
CDR3nt: TGTGCCAGCAGTAAGACGGGAATCACCGGGGAGCTGTTTTTT
CDR3aa: CASSKTGITGELFF

v_gene: TRBV28
j_gene: TRBJ1-2
d_gene: .
abundance: .
CDR3nt: TGTGCCAGCACCATAGACGGAAACTATGGCTACACCTTC
CDR3aa: CASTIDGNYGYTF

v_gene: TRBV21-1
j_gene: TRBJ2-7
d_gene: .
abundance: .
CDR3nt: TGTGCCAGCAGCAAAGCTAGCGGGAGGGCCCACGAGCAGTACTTC
CDR3aa: CASSKASGRAHEQYF

v_gene: TRBV27
j_gene: TRBJ2-7
d_gene: TRBD1
abundance: .
CDR3nt: TGTGCCAGCAGTTTATCGCGAACAGGGGGCAGCGAGCAGTACTTC
CDR3aa: CASSLSRTGGSEQYF

v_gene: TRBV29-1
j_gene: TRBJ2-2
d_gene: .
abundance: .
CDR3nt: TGCAGCGTTGATGAGCTTTACACCGGGGAGCTGTTTTTT
CDR3aa: CSVDELYTGELFF

v_gene: TRBV19
j_gene: TRBJ2-2
d_gene: .
abundance: .
CDR3nt: TGTGCCAGTAGTATGGGCGCCCCGGAGCTGTTTTTT
CDR3aa: CASSMGAPELFF

v_gene: TRBV30
j_gene: TRBJ1-1
d_gene: .
abundance: once
CDR3nt: TGTGCCGGACGGTTGGGAATGAACACTGAAGCTTTCTTT
CDR3aa: CAGRLGMNTEAFF

v_gene: TRBV28
j_gene: TRBJ1-5
d_gene: .
abundance: .
CDR3nt: TGTGCCAGCGCGGGATCTGGGGATTATAGCAATCAGCCCCAGCATTTT
CDR3aa: CASAGSGDYSNQPQHF

v_gene: TRBV28
j_gene: TRBJ1-1
d_gene: TRBD1
abundance: .
CDR3nt: TGTGCCAGCAGTTTAGGTGCAGGGGGATTGACTGAAGCTTTCTTT
CDR3aa: CASSLGAGGLTEAFF

v_gene: TRBV5-1
j_gene: TRBJ2-3
d_gene: TRBD2
abundance: .
CDR3nt: TGCGCCAGCAGCTTGGCCGAGACTAGCGGGAGGGATACGCAGTATTTT
CDR3aa: CASSLAETSGRDTQYF

v_gene: TRBV18
j_gene: TRBJ2-2
d_gene: TRBD2
abundance: .
CDR3nt: TGTGCCAGCCAGCGGGACGGGAACACCGGGGAGCTGTTTTTT
CDR3aa: CASQRDGNTGELFF

v_gene: TRBV7-9
j_gene: TRBJ2-7
d_gene: .
abundance: .
CDR3nt: TGTGCCAGCAGCTCCTTGGGGGGAGGTGGCTACGAGCAGTACTTC
CDR3aa: CASSSLGGGGYEQYF

v_gene: TRBV30
j_gene: TRBJ2-3
d_gene: .
abundance: once
CDR3nt: TGTGCCTGGAGGGGGACCGTCGGGAGTGGGTCAGATACGCAGTATTTT
CDR3aa: CAWRGTVGSGSDTQYF

v_gene: TRBV19
j_gene: TRBJ2-2
d_gene: TRBD1
abundance: .
CDR3nt: TGTGCCAGTAGTACCCGACAGGGGGCCGGGGAGCTGTTTTTT
CDR3aa: CASSTRQGAGELFF

v_gene: TRBV27
j_gene: TRBJ2-7
d_gene: .
abundance: .
CDR3nt: TGTGCCACCCGTGGGGGGAACTCCTACGAGCAGTACTTC
CDR3aa: CATRGGNSYEQYF

v_gene: TRBV29-1
j_gene: TRBJ2-2
d_gene: .
abundance: .
CDR3nt: TGCAGCGTCGAAGGGGGGGACACCGGGGAGCTGTTTTTT
CDR3aa: CSVEGGDTGELFF

v_gene: TRBV10-3
j_gene: TRBJ2-7
d_gene: TRBD1
abundance: .
CDR3nt: TGTGCCATCAGTGGGACAGGGGGCGACTCTTCCTACGAGCAGTACTTC
CDR3aa: CAISGTGGDSSYEQYF

v_gene: TRBV5-5
j_gene: TRBJ1-3
d_gene: TRBD1
abundance: .
CDR3nt: TGTGCCAGCAGCTTAGCACAGGGGTCCACTGGAAACACCATATATTTT
CDR3aa: CASSLAQGSTGNTIYF

v_gene: TRBV2
j_gene: TRBJ2-6
d_gene: TRBD1
abundance: .
CDR3nt: TGTGCCAGCAGTTCAGGGGGCGCATCTGGGGCCAACGTCCTGACTTTC
CDR3aa: CASSSGGASGANVLTF

v_gene: TRBV18
j_gene: TRBJ2-3
d_gene: .
abundance: .
CDR3nt: TGTGCCAGCTCCCCCGTCGTGACAGGCTACGGAACAGATACGCAGTATTTT
CDR3aa: CASSPVVTGYGTDTQYF

v_gene: TRBV15
j_gene: TRBJ2-7
d_gene: .
abundance: .
CDR3nt: TGTGCCACCAGCAGAGACAGGGGAAGCGAGCAGTACTTC
CDR3aa: CATSRDRGSEQYF

v_gene: TRBV5-4
j_gene: TRBJ2-7
d_gene: .
abundance: .
CDR3nt: TGTGCCAGCAGAAGCCCAGGGTTGGGGGAGCAGTACTTC
CDR3aa: CASRSPGLGEQYF

v_gene: TRBV2
j_gene: TRBJ2-1
d_gene: TRBD2
abundance: .
CDR3nt: TGTGCCAGCAGTGAACTCGCGGGAGCCCACAACAATGAGCAGTTCTTC
CDR3aa: CASSELAGAHNNEQFF

v_gene: TRBV28
j_gene: TRBJ2-5
d_gene: TRBD1
abundance: .
CDR3nt: TGTGCCAGCAGTTACAGGGGGCGTGGGGCAAGGGAGACCCAGTACTTC
CDR3aa: CASSYRGRGARETQYF

v_gene: TRBV5-4
j_gene: TRBJ2-3
d_gene: TRBD2
abundance: .
CDR3nt: TGTGCCAGCAGCCGGACTAGCGGGAGTTCGGACACAGATACGCAGTATTTT
CDR3aa: CASSRTSGSSDTDTQYF

v_gene: TRBV10-2
j_gene: TRBJ2-1
d_gene: TRBD2
abundance: .
CDR3nt: TGCGCCAGCACTCAAGCGGGAGGGTTCTACAATGAGCAGTTCTTC
CDR3aa: CASTQAGGFYNEQFF

v_gene: TRBV27
j_gene: TRBJ2-3
d_gene: .
abundance: .
CDR3nt: TGTGCCAGCATTTCCCACACAGATACGCAGTATTTT
CDR3aa: CASISHTDTQYF

v_gene: TRBV19
j_gene: TRBJ1-4
d_gene: .
abundance: .
CDR3nt: TGTGCCAGCCGACAGGACTCTTACGAAAAACTGTTTTTT
CDR3aa: CASRQDSYEKLFF

v_gene: TRBV5-6
j_gene: TRBJ2-7
d_gene: .
abundance: .
CDR3nt: TGTGCCAGCAGCTCCGTGGCAGGGGCCTCCTACGAGCAGTACTTC
CDR3aa: CASSSVAGASYEQYF

v_gene: TRBV21-1
j_gene: TRBJ2-1
d_gene: .
abundance: .
CDR3nt: TGTGCCAGCAGCAAAGATATTCTAGCCTACAATGAGCAGTTCTTC
CDR3aa: CASSKDILAYNEQFF

v_gene: TRBV7-2
j_gene: TRBJ2-5
d_gene: .
abundance: .
CDR3nt: TGTGCCAGCAGCCCCCGGGACGGAAGGAGGGAAGAGACCCAGTACTTC
CDR3aa: CASSPRDGRREETQYF

v_gene: TRBV11-2
j_gene: TRBJ2-5
d_gene: TRBD2
abundance: .
CDR3nt: TGTGCCAGCAGCCCAAGGACTAGCGGCCAAGAGACCCAGTACTTC
CDR3aa: CASSPRTSGQETQYF

v_gene: TRBV7-9
j_gene: TRBJ2-7
d_gene: .
abundance: .
CDR3nt: TGTGCCAGCAGCAAAACCTACGAGCAGTACTTC
CDR3aa: CASSKTYEQYF

v_gene: TRBV7-2
j_gene: TRBJ2-3
d_gene: TRBD2
abundance: .
CDR3nt: TGTGCCAGCAGCTTAGTAGCGGGGTACACAGATACGCAGTATTTT
CDR3aa: CASSLVAGYTDTQYF